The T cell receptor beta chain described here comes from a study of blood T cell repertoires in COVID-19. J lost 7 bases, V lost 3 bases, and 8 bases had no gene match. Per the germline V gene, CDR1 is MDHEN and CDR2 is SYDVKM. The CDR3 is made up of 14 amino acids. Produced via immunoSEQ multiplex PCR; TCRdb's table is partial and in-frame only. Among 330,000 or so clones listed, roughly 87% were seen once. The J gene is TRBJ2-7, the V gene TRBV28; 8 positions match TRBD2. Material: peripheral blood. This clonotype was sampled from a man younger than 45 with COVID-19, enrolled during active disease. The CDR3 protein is CASSFSQREREQYF. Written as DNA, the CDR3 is TGTGCCAGCAGTTTTTCGCAGCGGGAGAGAGAGCAGTACTTC.